These 27 T cell receptor beta chains came from one sample sequenced in a study of blood T cells in healthy people across ages. Using a J-beta primer mix together with a sample-barcoded 5' primer, a second PCR was run for roughly 6 to 11 cycles. From the 5' RACE reads, TCRdb called clonotypes with MiXCR, one entry per CDR3 protein. This table has under 2 million distinct CDR3 sequences, roughly 30% appearing once. Sequencing was carried out using blood. These TCRs come from a woman in her 30s in good health.

This clonotype was seen ten or more times. V gene TRBV20-1 combines with J gene TRBJ2-1; the D gene is possibly TRBD2 (5 bases). In germline, CDR1 is DFQATT, CDR2 SNEGSKA (reference sequence). Deletions cut 6 bases from V and 3 bases from J, with 15 bases between. The CDR3 spans 14 residues. CDR3 protein: CSATRADHYNEQFF. DNA of the CDR3: TGCAGTGCCACCAGAGCGGACCACTACAATGAGCAGTTCTTC.

The genes are TRBV5-1 and TRBJ2-3, with unresolved D. CDR1 and CDR2 from the germline V gene are SGHRS and YFSETQ. Trimming cost V 2 bases and J 6 bases, with 7 bases left between them. This CDR3 contains 12 residues. The CDR3 DNA reads as TGCGCCAGCAGCTTACAAAAGGATACGCAGTATTTT. Its translation is CASSLQKDTQYF.

The chain has TRBV12-3 or TRBV12-4 and TRBJ2-3, with 15 positions matching TRBD2. The CDR3 totals 16 residues. V shed 6 bases and J 5 bases; nucleotides not matched to a gene: 6. The CDR3 coding sequence is TGTGCCAGCAGACCCGGACTAGCGGGGGGGCAAGATACGCAGTATTTT. Its protein product is CASRPGLAGGQDTQYF.

This clonotype was counted between two and nine times. The genes are TRBV30 and TRBJ2-7, with 11 nucleotides matching TRBD2. The DNA end is a closer match to TRBJ2-5, so the J assignment may be wrong. This CDR3 spans 14 amino acids. Germline V CDR1 and CDR2: GTSNPN, SVGIG (reference sequence). CDR3 region: CAWSLTSGIETQYF. In DNA form, the CDR3 reads TGTGCCTGGAGTTTGACTAGCGGGATAGAGACCCAGTACTTC.

The rearrangement uses TRBV27 and TRBJ1-1; 7 bases fit TRBD1. The CDR3 length is 15 residues. Trimming took 5 bases from V and 7 from J; bases not matched to a gene: 13. The germline V gene has CDR1 MNHEY and CDR2 SMNVEV (reference sequence). The chain's CDR3 is CASSTRTGNPHEAFF. CDR3 sequence (DNA): TGTGCCAGCAGTACTCGGACAGGCAACCCCCATGAAGCTTTCTTT.

The table lists this clonotype with a few counts. J is TRBJ2-7 and V is TRBV20-1; tentatively, D is TRBD2 (5 bases). The germline V and J ends were trimmed by 4 bases and 7 bases, with 17 bases remaining between them. CDR1 is DFQATT, CDR2 SNEGSKA, per germline (reference sequence). The CDR3 runs 13 residues. The CDR3 DNA is TGCAGTGCTAAAGATAGCGTTCCCCGGGAGCAGTACTTC. Translated, it gives CSAKDSVPREQYF.

This clonotype was seen only a few times. The chain employs TRBV20-1 and TRBJ2-7; D unclear. Looked up from germline, CDR1 is DFQATT and CDR2 is SNEGSKA (reference sequence). CDR3 length: 11 amino acids. V lost 7 bases to trimming and J lost 7 bases, with 14 bases between them. CDR3 DNA sequence: TGCAGTGTGAGGTTGTGGGGTGAGCAGTACTTC. Protein product: CSVRLWGEQYF.

This clonotype was detected only a few times. CDR3 loop: CASSDRDSKMRYF. CDR3 nucleotides: TGTGCCAGCAGCGACCGGGACAGCAAGATGCGGTACTTC. This rearrangement joins TRBV7-3 to TRBJ2-7; 7 bases map to TRBD1. After removal of 5 bases from V and 12 bases from J, the junction contained 13 bases not matched to a gene. CDR3 length: 13 amino acids. Germline V gene lookup returns CDR1 SGHTA and CDR2 FQGTGA.

The CDR3 loop reads CASSYWSSGELFF. DNA for the CDR3: TGTGCCAGCAGCTACTGGTCGTCCGGGGAGCTGTTTTTT. The V call is TRBV7-2, the J call TRBJ2-2; D uncertain. Germline-derived CDR1 and CDR2 are SGHTA and FQGNSA. The V gene lost 4 bases and the J gene lost 6 bases, with 9 bases spanning the gap. The CDR3 runs 13 residues.

The chain has TRBV12-3 or TRBV12-4 and TRBJ2-7; TRBD1 matches 12 bases. Trimming took 7 bases from V and 4 from J; bases not matched to a gene: 20. The CDR3 has 19 amino acids. The CDR3 protein is CASTIGTGGRKGLGYEQYF. The CDR3 bases are TGTGCCAGCACCATTGGGACAGGGGGCCGAAAAGGTCTTGGTTACGAGCAGTACTTC.

This clonotype appeared a few times. The V gene is TRBV5-6, the J gene TRBJ1-1; D not resolved. V lost 1 base and J lost 3, with 19 bases in between. The germline CDR1 and CDR2 sequences are SGHDT and YYEEEE. The CDR3 totals 17 residues. The CDR3 sequence: CASSLLKLGAAHTEAFF. The CDR3 DNA reads TGTGCCAGCAGCTTGCTAAAACTAGGTGCTGCCCACACTGAAGCTTTCTTT. The entire variable domain, with the rest obtained from reference TRBV5-6 and TRBJ1-1, is as follows: DAGVTQSPTHLIKTRGQQVTLRCSPKSGHDTVSWYQQALGQGPQFIFQYYEEEERQRGNFPDRFSGHQFPNYSSELNVNALLLGDSALYLCASSLLKLGAAHTEAFFGQGTRLTVV.

The V and J genes are TRBV20-1 and TRBJ2-2, with D possibly being TRBD1 (6 bases). This CDR3 has 17 amino acids. Per the germline V gene, CDR1 is DFQATT and CDR2 is SNEGSKA (reference sequence). The V gene lost 5 bases and the J gene lost 1 base, with 20 bases spanning the gap. The CDR3 DNA is TGCAGTGCTCGACTAACCGGGACACTGAAGAACACCGGGGAGCTGTTTTTT. Its translation: CSARLTGTLKNTGELFF.

This clonotype showed up just a few times. This chain uses TRBV2 with TRBJ1-2, with D possibly matching TRBD1 (6 bases). The CDR3 covers 15 residues. V was clipped by 7 bases and J by 6 bases, with 21 bases between them. In germline, CDR1 is SNHLY, CDR2 FYNNEI. CDR3 in amino acids: CASNGGHFGVNGYTF. Written as DNA, the CDR3 is TGTGCCAGCAACGGGGGGCACTTCGGTGTGAATGGCTACACCTTC.

V is TRBV7-2 and J is TRBJ1-2; D ambiguous. Trimming took off 2 bases at V and 7 bases at J, with 14 bases between the two ends. This CDR3 has 14 residues. CDR1 is SGHTA and CDR2 is FQGNSA in the germline V gene. The CDR3 nucleotides read TGTGCCAGCAGCTTAAGGCGATCAGAGGGTGGCTACACCTTC. Amino acids: CASSLRRSEGGYTF. Drawing the rest from reference TRBV7-2 and TRBJ1-2, the complete variable domain is GAGVSQSPSNKVTEKGKDVELRCDPISGHTALYWYRQSLGQGLEFLIYFQGNSAPDKSGLPSDRFSAERTGGSVSTLTIQRTQQEDSAVYLCASSLRRSEGGYTFGSGTRLTVV.

V and J are TRBV20-1 and TRBJ2-7; D may correspond to TRBD1 or TRBD2 (6 bases each). The length of the CDR3 is 14 residues. The V gene lost 2 bases and the J gene lost 5 bases, with 16 bases spanning the gap. The germline CDR1 and CDR2 sequences are DFQATT and SNEGSKA (reference sequence). The CDR3 reads CSARPRGRWNEQYF. In DNA form, the CDR3 reads TGCAGTGCTAGACCCCGGGGGCGCTGGAACGAGCAGTACTTC.

J is TRBJ2-7 and V is TRBV20-1; tentatively, D is TRBD2 (6 bases). The CDR3 runs to 12 residues. Germline CDR1 is DFQATT and CDR2 is SNEGSKA (reference sequence). V was clipped by 8 bases and J by 2 bases, with 13 bases between them. CDR3 DNA sequence: TGCAGTTTCCGGGACTCCCCCTACGAGCAGTACTTC. It is translated as CSFRDSPYEQYF.

This chain connects TRBV3-1 to TRBJ2-4; D is ambiguous. The DNA matches TRBJ2-7 better at its end, which makes the J call doubtful. This CDR3 is built from 16 residues. CDR1 LGHDT and CDR2 YNNKEL come from the germline V gene (reference sequence). This CDR3 is CASSQDPEREHYEQYF. The CDR3 DNA follows: TGTGCCAGCAGCCAAGATCCGGAGCGAGAGCACTACGAGCAGTACTTC.

The rearrangement joins TRBV10-3 to TRBJ2-3; TRBD1 is a possible D gene (6 bases). The ends were cut back, 8 bases at V and 1 base at J, with 10 bases in the middle. Germline CDR1 reads ENHRY; CDR2 reads SYGVKD. The CDR3 contains 13 residues. CDR3 sequence: CAIGGGRTDTQYF. The CDR3 DNA follows: TGTGCCATCGGTGGGGGCCGCACAGATACGCAGTATTTT.

This clonotype occurred many times. The rearrangement links TRBV29-1 to TRBJ2-7; D may be TRBD1 (5 bases). The germline V gene encodes CDR1 SQVTM and CDR2 ANQGSEA. The CDR3 runs 13 residues. V dropped 1 base and J dropped 0 bases, with 7 bases sitting between them. CDR3 in DNA: TGCAGCGTTGAAGGGGGCAACTCCTACGAGCAGTACTTC. Protein product: CSVEGGNSYEQYF.

As for this clonotype: A junction boundary mismatches the germline segment, possibly from a read error. This chain connects TRBV4-2 to TRBJ2-5, with TRBD2 matching 8 bases. CDR1 is LGHNA, CDR2 YNFKEQ, per germline. The CDR3 totals 16 residues. The CDR3 here is CASSQEVAGGQEAQYF. CDR3 DNA sequence: TGTGCCAGCAGCCAAGAGGTGGCGGGGGGTCAAGAGGCCCAGTACTTC.

Worth noting for this clonotype: Relative to the germline gene, one junction end is altered; a read error may explain this. The chain couples TRBV6-1 to TRBJ2-7; D possibly matches TRBD1 or TRBD2 (5 bases each). The germline CDR1 and CDR2 sequences are MNHNS and SASEGT. The CDR3 length is 15 residues. The chain's CDR3 is CASSELPGRYYGQYF. CDR3 sequence (DNA): TGTGCCAGCAGTGAACTCCCGGGACGATATTACGGGCAGTACTTC.

This clonotype was seen a few times. V and J are TRBV6-1 and TRBJ1-5; D unclear. Germline CDR1 MNHNS, CDR2 SASEGT. The CDR3 extends over 13 amino acids. The V gene lost 6 bases and the J gene lost 4 bases, with 10 bases spanning the gap. The CDR3 here is CASSERENQPQHF. The DNA for the CDR3 is TGTGCCAGCAGCGAAAGGGAAAATCAGCCCCAGCATTTT.

In regard to this clonotype: An end of the junction does not agree with germline; a read error may underlie this. This chain uses TRBV4-1 with TRBJ1-2; unclear D gene. The CDR3 sequence is 12 residues long. Germline V gene data show CDR1 as MGHRA and CDR2 as YSYEKL. Here the CDR3 DNA reads TGCGCCAACAGCCAAGATCTGGGTAGCTACACCTTC. Translating gives CANSQDLGSYTF.

The rearrangement joins TRBV2 to TRBJ2-7; D possibly corresponds to TRBD1 (6 bases). V was clipped by 5 bases and J by 6 bases, with 17 bases between them. CDR1 SNHLY and CDR2 FYNNEI come from the germline V gene. CDR3 length: 14 amino acids. Here the CDR3 DNA reads TGTGCCAGCAGTACCCTGGCGGTCAGGGGCGAGCAGTACTTC. It translates to CASSTLAVRGEQYF.

This clonotype was observed a handful of times. CDR3: CASSETESSYNEQFF. CDR3 coding DNA: TGTGCCAGCAGTGAGACAGAAAGCTCCTACAATGAGCAGTTCTTC. J is TRBJ2-1 and V is TRBV2, with D possibly TRBD1 on 5 matching bases. Germline-derived CDR1 and CDR2 are SNHLY and FYNNEI. This CDR3 is 15 amino acids long. V was cut by 3 bases and J by 0 bases, with 9 bases left in between.

This clonotype showed up just a few times. V usage is TRBV5-6 and J usage is TRBJ1-2; 8 positions agree with TRBD1. Germline V gives CDR1 SGHDT, CDR2 YYEEEE. The CDR3 sequence is 15 residues long. V lost 2 bases and J lost 3; bases outside the gene matches: 6. The CDR3 nucleotides read TGTGCCAGCAGCTTATGGACAGGGCCGGACTATGGCTACACCTTC. It translates to CASSLWTGPDYGYTF. The full variable domain, its missing parts supplied by reference TRBV5-6 and TRBJ1-2, is DAGVTQSPTHLIKTRGQQVTLRCSPKSGHDTVSWYQQALGQGPQFIFQYYEEEERQRGNFPDRFSGHQFPNYSSELNVNALLLGDSALYLCASSLWTGPDYGYTFGSGTRLTVV.

The gene calls are TRBV7-2 and TRBJ2-5; 9 nucleotides agree with TRBD2. J gave up 3 bases and V 0 bases, and 8 bases lay outside the gene matches. This CDR3 is built from 17 residues. Germline CDR1 reads SGHTA; CDR2 reads FQGNSA. The CDR3 bases are TGTGCCAGCAGCTTAGCTTCCTTCATAGCGGGGGAAGAGACCCAGTACTTC. The encoded protein is CASSLASFIAGEETQYF.